This T cell receptor beta chain is drawn from a study of T cells in Graves' hyperthyroidism and ophthalmopathy. RNA transcripts yielded amplified TCR beta CDR3 regions. TCR CDR3 regions were first amplified by RT-PCR with HTBI primers. TCRdb independently ran MiXCR on the multiplex PCR reads; one entry per CDR3 protein. The data show roughly 280,000 distinct CDR3 sequences, around 22% seen once. Uncontrolled infections, other autoimmune diseases, pregnancy or lactation led to exclusion of patients. PBMCs were derived from 7.5 to 10 ml fresh peripheral blood. Germline CDR1 reads KGHSH; CDR2 reads LQKENI. The CDR3 has 13 residues. As to this clonotype: The germline gene is not matched at one end of the junction; a read error may be the cause.

This rearrangement joins TRBV18 to TRBJ1-1; TRBD1 is a possible D gene (5 bases). The receptor's source is a man younger than 45 with Graves' ophthalmopathy. Sequenced sample: blood. The CDR3 DNA is TGTGCCAGCTCACCGGGGCAGAACACTGAAGCTTCCTTT. It specifies CASSPGQNTEASF.